This T cell receptor beta chain was profiled in a study of technical replicates of blood from four donors. Only in-frame clones appear in the TCRdb table, and some are missing; sequencing was by immunoSEQ multiplex PCR. The table records some 11,000 clones, about 94% of them present only once. Germline CDR1 and CDR2: SEHNR and FQNEAQ (reference sequence). There are 15 residues in the CDR3. J gave up 5 bases and V 4 bases, and 6 bases lay outside the gene matches. What was sequenced was PBMCs. The chain joins TRBV7-9 to TRBJ2-2; TRBD1 agrees at 8 bases. The sequence was collected from a human donor in good health. The CDR3 DNA reads TGTGCCAGCAGCTACGGACAGGGTGATACCGGGGAGCTGTTTTTT. Translated: CASSYGQGDTGELFF.